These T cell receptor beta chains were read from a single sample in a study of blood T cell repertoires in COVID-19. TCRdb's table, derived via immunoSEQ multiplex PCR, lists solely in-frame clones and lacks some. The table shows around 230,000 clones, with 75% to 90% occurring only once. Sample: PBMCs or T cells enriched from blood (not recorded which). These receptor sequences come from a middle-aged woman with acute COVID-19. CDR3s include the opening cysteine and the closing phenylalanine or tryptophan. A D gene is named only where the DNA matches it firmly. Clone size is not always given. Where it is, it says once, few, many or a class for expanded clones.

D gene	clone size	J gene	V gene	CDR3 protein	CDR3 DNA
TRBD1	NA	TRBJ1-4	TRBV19	CASKNARGQGKLFF	TGTGCCAGTAAAAACGCCAGGGGGCAGGGAAAACTGTTTTTT
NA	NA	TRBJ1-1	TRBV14	CASSQVQGGTEAFF	TGTGCCAGCAGCCAAGTTCAGGGAGGCACTGAAGCTTTCTTT
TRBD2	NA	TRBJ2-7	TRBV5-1	CASSLTSGSGEQYF	TGCGCCAGCAGCCTGACTAGCGGGAGCGGGGAGCAGTACTTC
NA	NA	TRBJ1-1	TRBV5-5	CASSGETGNTEAFF	TGTGCCAGCAGCGGAGAAACGGGGAACACTGAAGCTTTCTTT
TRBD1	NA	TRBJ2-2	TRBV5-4	CASSRDRVGWNTGELFF	TGTGCCAGCAGCCGAGACAGGGTGGGATGGAACACCGGGGAGCTGTTTTTT
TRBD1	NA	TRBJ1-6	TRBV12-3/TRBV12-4	CASTDRVGSPLHF	TGTGCCAGCACAGACAGGGTCGGGTCACCCCTCCACTTT
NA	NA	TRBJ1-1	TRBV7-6	CASSLQGWNTEAFF	TGTGCCAGCAGCTTGCAGGGTTGGAACACTGAAGCTTTCTTT
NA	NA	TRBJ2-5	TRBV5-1	CASSSNLKETQYF	TGCGCCAGCAGCTCCAACTTGAAAGAGACCCAGTACTTC
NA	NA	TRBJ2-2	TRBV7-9	CASSSTTGELFF	TGTGCCAGCAGCTCCACTACCGGGGAGCTGTTTTTT
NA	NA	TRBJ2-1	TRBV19	CASSGGWDEQFF	TGTGCCAGTAGCGGGGGATGGGATGAGCAGTTCTTC
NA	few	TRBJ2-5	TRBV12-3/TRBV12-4	CASNIDQETQYF	TGTGCCAGCAATATCGACCAAGAGACCCAGTACTTC
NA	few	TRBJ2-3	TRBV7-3	CASSESTDTQYF	TGTGCCAGCAGCGAGAGCACAGATACGCAGTATTTT
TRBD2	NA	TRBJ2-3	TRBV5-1	CASSALGTSGVSTDTQYF	TGCGCCAGCAGCGCGCTAGGGACTAGCGGGGTGAGCACAGATACGCAGTATTTT
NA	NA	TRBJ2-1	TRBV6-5	CASRNTGYYNEQFF	TGTGCCAGCAGGAATACAGGGTACTACAATGAGCAGTTCTTC
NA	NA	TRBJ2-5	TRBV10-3	CAISESGGRQETQYF	TGTGCCATCAGTGAGTCAGGAGGCAGGCAAGAGACCCAGTACTTC
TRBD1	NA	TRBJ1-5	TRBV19	CASSMRTGRKPQHF	TGTGCCAGTAGTATGAGGACAGGCAGGAAGCCCCAGCATTTT
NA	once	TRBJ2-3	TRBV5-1	CASSLAGVADTQYF	TGCGCCAGCAGCTTGGCGGGGGTTGCAGATACGCAGTATTTT
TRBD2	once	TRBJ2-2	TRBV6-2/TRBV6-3	CASSYSLREGTGELFF	TGTGCCAGCAGTTACTCGCTGCGGGAGGGCACCGGGGAGCTGTTTTTT
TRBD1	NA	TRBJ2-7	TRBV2	CASSRAPTGSEQYF	TGTGCCAGCAGTAGGGCCCCGACAGGGAGCGAGCAGTACTTC
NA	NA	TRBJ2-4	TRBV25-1	CASSPKTRGIQYF	TGTGCCAGCAGTCCAAAGACCAGGGGAATTCAGTACTTC
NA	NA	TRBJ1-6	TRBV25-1	CASSGGAYSPLHF	TGTGCCAGCAGCGGGGGGGCTTATTCACCCCTCCACTTT
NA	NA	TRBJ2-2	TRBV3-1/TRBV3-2	CASSQVSWAPQNTGELFF	TGTGCCAGCAGCCAAGTGTCCTGGGCTCCACAGAACACCGGGGAGCTGTTTTTT
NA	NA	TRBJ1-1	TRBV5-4	CASSSFGQKAFF	TGTGCCAGCAGCTCTTTTGGACAGAAAGCTTTCTTT
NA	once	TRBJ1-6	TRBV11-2	CASSLAPGQASSYNSPLHF	TGTGCCAGCAGCTTAGCCCCTGGGCAGGCGAGCTCCTATAATTCACCCCTCCACTTT
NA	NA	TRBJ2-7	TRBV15	CATSGDIRYEQYF	TGTGCCACCAGCGGGGACATAAGATACGAGCAGTACTTC
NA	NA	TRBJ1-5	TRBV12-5	CASGLQNSNQPQHF	TGTGCTAGTGGTTTGCAGAATAGCAATCAGCCCCAGCATTTT
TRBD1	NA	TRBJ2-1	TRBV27	CASSLDRGPYNEQFF	TGTGCCAGCAGTTTGGACAGGGGGCCCTACAATGAGCAGTTCTTC
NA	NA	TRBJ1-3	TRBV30	CAWSLTAGSGNTIYF	TGTGCCTGGAGCCTTACCGCGGGCTCTGGAAACACCATATATTTT
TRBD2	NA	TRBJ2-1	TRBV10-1	CASSEFGTSYGEQFF	TGCGCCAGCAGTGAGTTTGGGACTAGCTATGGTGAGCAGTTCTTC